Here is one TCR beta chain with its context. TCRdb passed the RT-PCR reads through MiXCR, listing each CDR3 protein once. The profile shows some 230,000 distinct CDR3 sequences, 13% to 15% of them singletons. This specimen comes from a study of patients and donors after allogeneic stem cell transplantation. Sequenced: blood, either unsorted or a sorted T cell fraction (not recorded which). This sequence was found in a human donor who was either an allogeneic HSCT recipient or a stem cell or donor lymphocyte infusion donor (not recorded which). It is not recorded whose cells these are; they may come from a transplant donor.

This CDR3 is CASSIRTASPTSNQPQHF. Written as DNA, the CDR3 is TGTGCCAGTAGTATTCGGACAGCTAGTCCCACGAGCAATCAGCCCCAGCATTTT. The gene calls are TRBV19 and TRBJ1-5, with TRBD1 as a possible D gene (6 bases). Trimming took 3 bases from V and 1 from J, leaving 19 bases between them. The CDR3 loop spans 18 amino acids. Germline V lookup: CDR1 LNHDA, CDR2 SQIVND (reference sequence).